Presented here are 25 T cell receptor beta chains from one specimen sequenced in a study of CD8+CD57+ T cells in acquired aplastic anemia. Genomic DNA templated the TCR beta VDJ and CDR3 profiling. Using its own MiXCR run on the reads, TCRdb lists one record per CDR3 protein. Found here are approximately 170,000 distinct CDR3 sequences, 63% of them singletons; the top ten hold roughly 42%. What was sequenced was sorted CD4+, CD8+, or CD8+CD57+ T cells (not recorded which) from PBMCs. The source of these receptors is a human donor in good health.

The chain is built from TRBV9 and TRBJ1-2, with 7 positions matching TRBD1. The CDR3 contains 15 residues. V lost 4 bases, J lost 4 bases, and 10 bases stayed unmatched. Germline V gives CDR1 SGDLS, CDR2 YYNGEE. The CDR3, as DNA: TGTGCCAGCAGCCCACGGGACAGTACGACCTATGGCTACACCTTC. Protein: CASSPRDSTTYGYTF. Drawing the rest from reference TRBV9 and TRBJ1-2, the complete variable domain is DSGVTQTPKHLITATGQRVTLRCSPRSGDLSVYWYQQSLDQGLQFLIQYYNGEERAKGNILERFSAQQFPDLHSELNLSSLELGDSALYFCASSPRDSTTYGYTFGSGTRLTVV.

This clonotype was seen just once. J is TRBJ1-2 and V is TRBV12-3 or TRBV12-4, with 7 positions matching TRBD1. There are 15 residues in the CDR3. With 2 bases clipped from V and 9 bases from J, the junction kept 12 bases outside the gene matches. CDR3 DNA sequence: TGTGCCAGCAGTTTATCGCCGAACCAGGGGGATAGCTACACCTTC. As protein: CASSLSPNQGDSYTF.

This clonotype was detected only once. The chain joins TRBV20-1 to TRBJ2-3; D might be TRBD2 (7 bases). The CDR3 has 15 residues. The ends were cut back, 6 bases at V and 1 base at J, with 17 bases in the middle. Germline CDR1 is DFQATT and CDR2 is SNEGSKA (reference sequence). The CDR3 DNA is TGCAGTGCACCGAGGGGGGGGCGGGGCACAGATACGCAGTATTTT. Its translation: CSAPRGGRGTDTQYF.

This clonotype was counted many times. The chain couples TRBV19 to TRBJ2-2, with D unclear. V dropped 3 bases and J dropped 6 bases, with 14 bases sitting between them. Germline-derived CDR1 and CDR2 are LNHDA and SQIVND (reference sequence). The CDR3 covers 15 residues. The CDR3 here is CASSISSGWAGELFF. CDR3 DNA: TGTGCCAGTAGTATTTCCTCCGGGTGGGCCGGGGAGCTGTTTTTT.

This clonotype was observed a few times. A clone one base away is much larger, so this may be a read error. This chain connects TRBV19 to TRBJ2-1; D is unclear. The CDR3 contains 15 residues. In germline, CDR1 is LNHDA, CDR2 SQIVND (reference sequence). The DNA of the CDR3 is TGTGCCAGTGGTATAGATGGGAATACATGGAATGAGCAGTTCTTC. Protein: CASGIDGNTWNEQFF.

The chain links TRBV5-1 to TRBJ1-1; unclear D gene. The CDR3 sequence is 13 residues long. With 5 bases removed from V and 2 bases from J, the gap between germline ends came to 10 bases. Germline CDR1 SGHRS, CDR2 YFSETQ. CDR3 protein: CASREPGNTEAFF. For the CDR3, the DNA is TGCGCCAGCAGAGAACCGGGAAACACTGAAGCTTTCTTT.

By proportion, this clonotype is medium-sized (0.01 to 0.1%). This chain links TRBV7-9 with TRBJ1-1; D gene unclear. Germline-derived CDR1 and CDR2 are SEHNR and FQNEAQ (reference sequence). The CDR3 length is 13 residues. V lost 1 base to trimming and J lost 7 bases, with 10 bases between them. As DNA, the CDR3 is TGTGCCAGCAGCTTAGGGCAATACGGTGAAGCTTTCTTT. The encoded protein is CASSLGQYGEAFF. Full variable domain (remainder filled in from reference TRBV7-9 and TRBJ1-1): DTGVSQNPRHKITKRGQNVTFRCDPISEHNRLYWYRQTLGQGPEFLTYFQNEAQLEKSRLLSDRFSAERPKGSFSTLEIQRTEQGDSAMYLCASSLGQYGEAFFGQGTRLTVV.

V and J are TRBV7-9 and TRBJ1-2; a weak D match, TRBD1 (5 bases). V gave up 0 bases and J gave up 1 base, with 9 bases separating them. This CDR3 is built from 15 residues. CDR1 SEHNR and CDR2 FQNEAQ come from the germline V gene (reference sequence). The CDR3 spells CASSLAQAINYGYTF. CDR3 nucleotide sequence: TGTGCCAGCAGCTTAGCACAGGCCATTAACTATGGCTACACCTTC.

This clonotype came up a few times. The chain is built from TRBV7-3 and TRBJ2-2; 7 nucleotides align to TRBD1. Germline V lookup: CDR1 SGHTA, CDR2 FQGTGA. The CDR3 runs to 13 residues. The junction had 3 bases not matched to a gene; V was cut back by 4 bases and J by 7 bases. The CDR3 nucleotides read TGTGCCAGCAGCTCCGACAGGGTCGGGGAGCTGTTTTTT. Protein sequence: CASSSDRVGELFF.

This clonotype was seen a handful of times. This sequence joins TRBV20-1 and TRBJ1-5; D unclear. V shed 0 bases and J shed 0 bases, with 9 bases lying between them. The CDR3 totals 15 residues. Germline V CDR1 and CDR2: DFQATT, SNEGSKA (reference sequence). CDR3 DNA: TGCAGTGCTAGAGAGATGGCGGATAGCAATCAGCCCCAGCATTTT. Translation gives CSAREMADSNQPQHF.

The V call is TRBV7-9, the J call TRBJ2-5; a weak D match, TRBD1 (5 bases). CDR3 length equals 14 residues. CDR1 SEHNR and CDR2 FQNEAQ come from the germline V gene (reference sequence). V lost 5 bases, J lost 5 bases, and 15 bases lay in between. CDR3 DNA: TGTGCCAGCAGCGAAAAGGGGCGGCGGGAGACCCAGTACTTC. It encodes CASSEKGRRETQYF.

This clonotype was seen just once. The genes are TRBV7-2 and TRBJ2-7; D perhaps matches TRBD2 (5 bases). The germline V and J ends were trimmed by 2 bases and 4 bases, with 12 bases remaining between them. Germline V gives CDR1 SGHTA, CDR2 FQGNSA. The CDR3 is 14 amino acids. DNA for the CDR3: TGTGCCAGCAGCTTACGGGGAGCGTCTTACGAGCAGTACTTC. Protein: CASSLRGASYEQYF.

J is TRBJ2-5 and V is TRBV2; 7 nucleotides match TRBD2. The CDR3 sequence is 15 residues long. The germline gives CDR1 SNHLY, CDR2 FYNNEI. The trim removed 6 bases at V and 7 bases at J, leaving 14 bases unmatched. In DNA, the CDR3 is TGTGCCAGCAGCTCCAGCGGGGCGGGTTTAGCGACCCAGTACTTC. Translation: CASSSSGAGLATQYF.

This clonotype has only one observation. The chain is built from TRBV2 and TRBJ1-6, with D unresolved. The germline gives CDR1 SNHLY, CDR2 FYNNEI. The length of the CDR3 is 13 residues. The V end was cut by 5 bases, the J end by 4 bases, with 6 bases between. The CDR3 protein is CASSLAYNSPLHF. DNA for the CDR3: TGTGCCAGCAGTCTGGCATATAATTCACCCCTCCACTTT.

This clonotype has a handful of counts. The chain is built from TRBV14 and TRBJ2-6; possibly TRBD1 for D (5 bases). The germline V gene encodes CDR1 SGHDN and CDR2 FVKESK. CDR3 length: 12 amino acids. The ends were cut back, 10 bases at V and 8 bases at J, with 12 bases in the middle. For the CDR3, the DNA is TGTGCCACCAGTCAGGACACCAACGTCCTGACTTTC. Amino acids: CATSQDTNVLTF.

The V call is TRBV24-1, the J call TRBJ2-1, with 9 bases that match TRBD1. After removal of 3 bases from V and 8 bases from J, the junction contained 7 bases not matched to a gene. The CDR3 totals 15 residues. Germline V gives CDR1 KGHDR, CDR2 SFDVKD. The CDR3 reads CATSDTGQGRHEQFF. CDR3 DNA sequence: TGTGCCACCAGTGATACAGGACAGGGGAGGCATGAGCAGTTCTTC.

The chain combines TRBV3-1 with TRBJ1-4; no reliable D call. From germline, CDR1 is LGHDT and CDR2 YNNKEL (reference sequence). The CDR3 consists of 17 residues. Trimming shortened V by 0 bases and J by 8 bases, and 19 bases separated the two germline ends. CDR3 bases: TGTGCCAGCAGCCAAGAGGGCAGGCTAGGGAGAGGGGAAAAACTGTTTTTT. Translated: CASSQEGRLGRGEKLFF.

The rearrangement joins TRBV10-3 to TRBJ2-4; unclear D gene. This CDR3 has 14 amino acids. Germline V gives CDR1 ENHRY, CDR2 SYGVKD. V was clipped by 0 bases and J by 0 bases, with 3 bases between them. This CDR3 is CAISESLAKNIQYF. The CDR3 DNA sequence: TGTGCCATCAGTGAGTCGTTAGCCAAAAACATTCAGTACTTC.

There are many counts of this clonotype. The chain links TRBV7-3 to TRBJ2-1, with a tentative D call TRBD1 (5 bases). This CDR3 is built from 13 residues. V lost 3 bases and J 7 bases, leaving 10 bases between the germline ends. Germline lookup yields CDR1 SGHTA and CDR2 FQGTGA. The CDR3 sequence: CASSLLGLNEQFF. CDR3 DNA: TGTGCCAGCAGCTTGTTGGGGCTGAATGAGCAGTTCTTC. Looking up the rest from reference TRBV7-3 and TRBJ2-1 gives the full variable domain: GAGVSQTPSNKVTEKGKYVELRCDPISGHTALYWYRQSLGQGPEFLIYFQGTGAADDSGLPNDRFFAVRPEGSVSTLKIQRTERGDSAVYLCASSLLGLNEQFFGPGTRLTVL.

This clonotype has a handful of counts. This chain uses TRBV24-1 with TRBJ1-3; possible D gene TRBD1, 6 bases. The V end was cut by 2 bases, the J end by 2 bases, with 12 bases between. The CDR3 runs to 16 residues. The germline CDR1 and CDR2 sequences are KGHDR and SFDVKD. The CDR3 region is CATSDSEGTTGNTIYF. The CDR3 coding sequence is TGTGCCACCAGTGATTCCGAAGGGACAACTGGAAACACCATATATTTT.

This clonotype was picked up one time. This chain joins TRBV7-3 and TRBJ2-5; possibly TRBD2 for D (7 bases). V lost 4 bases to trimming and J lost 5 bases, with 20 bases between them. Germline CDR1 SGHTA, CDR2 FQGTGA. The CDR3 is 16 amino acids. The CDR3 is CASSSTGTSGTETQYF. The CDR3 nucleotides read TGTGCCAGCAGCTCGACCGGGACAAGCGGGACTGAGACCCAGTACTTC.

The chain is built from TRBV7-3 and TRBJ2-2; TRBD1 is a possible D gene (6 bases). Germline assignment: CDR1 SGHTA and CDR2 FQGTGA. Trimming left V 6 bases short and J 8 bases short, with 25 bases between. The CDR3 totals 17 residues. CDR3 in DNA: TGTGCCAGCAGTTACGTCCGGACAGTTAAAGCAGTTGGGGAGCTGTTTTTT. Amino acid sequence: CASSYVRTVKAVGELFF. The full variable domain, completed using reference TRBV7-3 and TRBJ2-2, is GAGVSQTPSNKVTEKGKYVELRCDPISGHTALYWYRQSLGQGPEFLIYFQGTGAADDSGLPNDRFFAVRPEGSVSTLKIQRTERGDSAVYLCASSYVRTVKAVGELFFGEGSRLTVL.

This clonotype was detected only once. Mismatch with germline at one junction end may stem from a read error. J is TRBJ1-1 and V is TRBV10-3; 9 nucleotides line up with TRBD1. Germline CDR1 ENHRY, CDR2 SYGVKD. The CDR3 spans 17 residues. CDR3 loop: CASSSGQGIGLNTEAFF. The CDR3, as DNA: TGTGCCAGCAGTTCGGGACAGGGTATCGGGCTGAACACTGAAGCTTTCTTT.

The gene calls are TRBV2 and TRBJ2-7, with 10 nucleotides matching TRBD1. Trimming took 8 bases from V and 2 from J; bases not matched to a gene: 6. The CDR3 covers 14 residues. Germline-derived CDR1 and CDR2 are SNHLY and FYNNEI. The CDR3 DNA reads TGTGCCAGCCTTACCGGGACAGGGGCCTACGAGCAGTACTTC. Translated: CASLTGTGAYEQYF.

This chain's CDR3 is CASSSRAQETQYF. For the CDR3, the DNA is TGTGCCAGCAGCTCCCGGGCCCAAGAGACCCAGTACTTC. V gene TRBV7-9 combines with J gene TRBJ2-5, with no clear D. CDR1 and CDR2 (germline): SEHNR, FQNEAQ (reference sequence). V lost 4 bases to trimming and J lost 1 base, with 7 bases between them. The CDR3 spans 13 residues.